The 26 T cell receptor beta chains below were found in one sample sequenced in a study of shared clonotypes between healthy human individuals. The data were produced by immunoSEQ multiplex PCR, yet TCRdb's version contains in-frame clones alone and is incomplete. This table has 530,000 or so clones, almost 80% appearing once. Sequenced sample: PBMCs. The receptor source for this set is a woman aged 35 to 49 in good health. Some clones in this sample may be carry-over from other donors' samples.

The rearrangement uses TRBV30 and TRBJ1-2; D is perhaps TRBD1 (6 bases). The CDR3 covers 15 residues. Germline assignment: CDR1 GTSNPN and CDR2 SVGIG (reference sequence). The CDR3 here is CASIPLRDGQYGYTF. The CDR3 DNA is TGTGCTAGTATTCCTTTGAGGGACGGACAGTATGGCTACACCTTC.

This chain connects TRBV7-3 to TRBJ2-1; 9 bases match TRBD2. The CDR3 runs to 15 residues. The V gene's germline CDR1 is SGHTA and CDR2 FQGTGA. Losses at the gene ends were 5 bases for V and 9 bases for J; bases not matched to a gene: 11. The CDR3 is CASSPRTSEVSEQFF. Written as DNA, the CDR3 is TGTGCCAGCAGCCCGAGGACTAGCGAGGTCTCTGAGCAGTTCTTC.

The chain joins TRBV5-1 to TRBJ2-7, with 8 bases that match TRBD2. V lost 0 bases, J lost 2 bases, and 4 bases stayed unmatched. Germline-derived CDR1 and CDR2 are SGHRS and YFSETQ. The CDR3 has 15 residues. The CDR3 is CASSLVSGSTYEQYF. DNA for the CDR3: TGCGCCAGCAGCTTGGTCAGCGGGAGCACCTACGAGCAGTACTTC.

This sequence joins TRBV11-2 and TRBJ2-1; 14 bases line up with TRBD2. V was pared by 3 bases and J by 7 bases, with 2 bases of the junction left unmatched. Germline-derived CDR1 and CDR2 are SGHAT and FQNNGV. CDR3 length equals 15 residues. The CDR3 coding sequence is TGTGCCAGCAGCTTCCGGACTAGCGGGAGGAATGAGCAGTTCTTC. Protein: CASSFRTSGRNEQFF.

V gene TRBV28 combines with J gene TRBJ1-2; TRBD1 is a possible D gene (5 bases). Trimming took off 7 bases at V and 2 bases at J, with 11 bases between the two ends. The germline gives CDR1 MDHEN, CDR2 SYDVKM. CDR3 length: 13 amino acids. As DNA, the CDR3 is TGTGCCAGCATCAGTGGGACGAACTATGGCTACACCTTC. It encodes CASISGTNYGYTF.

This chain uses TRBV25-1 with TRBJ1-4; D not resolved. The CDR3 has 15 residues. V lost 1 base and J lost 6, with 12 bases in between. Germline V gives CDR1 MGHDK, CDR2 SYGVNS. The CDR3 reads CASSESRGPDEKLFF. CDR3 in DNA: TGTGCCAGCAGTGAATCGCGGGGTCCGGATGAAAAACTGTTTTTT.

The gene calls are TRBV14 and TRBJ1-1, with a tentative D call TRBD1 (5 bases). V gave up 1 base and J gave up 11 bases, with 26 bases separating them. The CDR3 is made up of 17 amino acids. Germline assignment: CDR1 SGHDN and CDR2 FVKESK. The CDR3 region is CASSQGYRSGPQRGAFF. The CDR3 coding sequence is TGTGCCAGCAGCCAAGGATACAGGTCAGGCCCCCAGCGTGGGGCTTTCTTT.

V gene TRBV14 combines with J gene TRBJ2-7; 9 bases align to TRBD2. The CDR3 is 14 residues long. V shed 3 bases and J 6 bases; nucleotides not matched to a gene: 6. The V gene's germline CDR1 is SGHDN and CDR2 FVKESK. The chain's CDR3 is CASSHAGGSGEQYF. The CDR3 region has the DNA TGTGCCAGCAGCCATGCGGGAGGGTCGGGCGAGCAGTACTTC.

The gene calls are TRBV5-1 and TRBJ2-1, with 15 bases aligning to TRBD2. The CDR3 totals 15 residues. Germline CDR1 reads SGHRS; CDR2 reads YFSETQ. Trimming took 7 bases from V and 7 from J; bases not matched to a gene: 6. In DNA form, the CDR3 reads TGCGCCAGCCGCGTCGGACTAGCGGGAGGGAATGAGCAGTTCTTC. Its protein is CASRVGLAGGNEQFF.

This clone has just one count. In DNA, the CDR3 is TGTGCCAGCAGCTTCCAGGGCGTTCGAGAGACCCAGTACTTC. Translated: CASSFQGVRETQYF. The chain has TRBV7-9 and TRBJ2-5; D may be TRBD1 (5 bases). V shed 3 bases and J shed 4 bases, with 12 bases lying between them. Germline V gene data show CDR1 as SEHNR and CDR2 as FQNEAQ (reference sequence). There are 14 residues in the CDR3.

The DNA for the CDR3 is TGCGCCAGCAGCCCGATCCCCCAAGCGGGAGCGAACACCGGGGAGCTGTTTTTT. Translated, it gives CASSPIPQAGANTGELFF. The rearrangement links TRBV4-1 to TRBJ2-2, with 8 bases that match TRBD2. The V gene end was trimmed by 4 bases and the J gene end by 0 bases; junction bases not matched to a gene: 10. Per the germline V gene, CDR1 is MGHRA and CDR2 is YSYEKL. The CDR3 length is 18 residues.

The chain couples TRBV7-9 to TRBJ1-2; D is unclear. Trimming stripped 5 bases from V and 6 bases from J, with 16 bases between. Looked up from germline, CDR1 is SEHNR and CDR2 is FQNEAQ (reference sequence). There are 14 residues in the CDR3. Here the CDR3 DNA reads TGTGCCAGCAGCGACCCCTCTCCATTTAATGGCTACACCTTC. Translating it yields CASSDPSPFNGYTF.

This clone was detected a few times. The chain combines TRBV18 with TRBJ2-1; perhaps TRBD1 as D (6 bases). The CDR3 has 16 residues. CDR1 is KGHSH and CDR2 is LQKENI in the germline V gene. Trimming took off 3 bases at V and 0 bases at J, with 12 bases between the two ends. The DNA of the CDR3 is TGTGCCAGCTCACCGGTGGGGACAAACTCCTACAATGAGCAGTTCTTC. Amino acid sequence: CASSPVGTNSYNEQFF.

The chain recombines TRBV10-3 with TRBJ2-1; 8 positions agree with TRBD2. The ends lost 6 bases at V and 7 bases at J; junction bases unmatched: 17. From germline, CDR1 is ENHRY and CDR2 SYGVKD. The CDR3 runs 17 residues. CDR3 nucleotides: TGTGCCATCAGCCGATTGTCGAGCGGGAGCCCATTGAATGAGCAGTTCTTC. It codes for CAISRLSSGSPLNEQFF.

DNA of the CDR3: TGTGCCAACTTACGGCCACTACCTGGGGATGAGCAGTTCTTC. Residues: CANLRPLPGDEQFF. The rearrangement links TRBV2 to TRBJ2-1; D is ambiguous. CDR1 is SNHLY and CDR2 is FYNNEI in the germline V gene. This CDR3 spans 14 amino acids. Trimming left V 10 bases short and J 8 bases short, with 21 bases between.

The chain uses TRBV28 and TRBJ1-4; no firm D call. Trimming pared 8 bases from V and 3 bases from J, leaving 4 bases between. Germline assignment: CDR1 MDHEN and CDR2 SYDVKM. CDR3 length equals 11 residues. DNA for the CDR3: TGTGCCAGCTCTGCTAATGAAAAACTGTTTTTT. Translation: CASSANEKLFF. Looking up the rest from reference TRBV28 and TRBJ1-4 gives the full variable domain: DVKVTQSSRYLVKRTGEKVFLECVQDMDHENMFWYRQDPGLGLRLIYFSYDVKMKEKGDIPEGYSVSREKKERFSLILESASTNQTSMYLCASSANEKLFFGSGTQLSVL.

For this clone: The same CDR3 also results from other DNA sequences found in this sample. The chain links TRBV30 to TRBJ2-3; no clear D gene. The germline V and J ends were trimmed by 3 bases and 1 base, with 5 bases remaining between them. The CDR3 extends over 12 amino acids. Germline lookup yields CDR1 GTSNPN and CDR2 SVGIG (reference sequence). CDR3 sequence reads: CAWRAGTDTQYF. The CDR3 DNA follows: TGTGCCTGGAGGGCTGGCACAGATACGCAGTATTTT.

The V call is TRBV18, the J call TRBJ1-1; 8 bases line up with TRBD1. The CDR3 totals 17 residues. Germline CDR1 reads KGHSH; CDR2 reads LQKENI. V lost 3 bases and J lost 0; bases outside the gene matches: 9. The CDR3 sequence is CASSPVGTGIMNTEAFF. The DNA for the CDR3 is TGTGCCAGCTCACCGGTCGGGACAGGCATCATGAACACTGAAGCTTTCTTT.

In its sample, this clone was seen many times. The J gene is TRBJ1-1, the V gene TRBV29-1; no clear D. This CDR3 is 13 amino acids long. Trimming shortened V by 3 bases and J by 1 base, and 9 bases separated the two germline ends. Germline CDR1 is SQVTM and CDR2 is ANQGSEA. CDR3 bases: TGCAGCGTTGAGGGAGAATCGAACACTGAAGCTTTCTTT. Its protein product is CSVEGESNTEAFF.

The chain links TRBV6-6 to TRBJ1-4; 9 bases match TRBD1. The CDR3 length is 15 residues. Germline CDR1 reads MNHNY; CDR2 reads SVGAGI (reference sequence). With 7 bases clipped from V and 0 bases from J, the junction kept 3 bases outside the gene matches. The CDR3 reads CASTWTGATNEKLFF. The DNA for the CDR3 is TGTGCCAGCACCTGGACAGGGGCAACTAATGAAAAACTGTTTTTT.

The genes are TRBV10-3 and TRBJ2-7, with 13 bases lining up with TRBD2. With V trimmed by 6 bases and J by 7 bases, 0 bases remained unmatched. Looked up from germline, CDR1 is ENHRY and CDR2 is SYGVKD. The CDR3 sequence is 12 residues long. This CDR3 is CAIRGLAGEQYF. The CDR3 region has the DNA TGTGCCATCAGGGGACTAGCGGGAGAGCAGTACTTC.

Regarding this clone: Relative to the germline gene, one junction end is altered; a read error may explain this. V and J are TRBV7-9 and TRBJ2-1; unclear D gene. The V gene's germline CDR1 is SEHNR and CDR2 FQNEAQ (reference sequence). The CDR3 loop spans 13 amino acids. In nucleotides, the CDR3 is TGTGCCAGCACCTTAAGGAGCGCCAATGAGCAGTTCTTC. Its protein is CASTLRSANEQFF.

The chain carries TRBV18 and TRBJ2-1; D uncertain. Germline CDR1 and CDR2: KGHSH and LQKENI. The CDR3 runs 16 residues. V lost 1 base to trimming and J lost 7 bases, with 17 bases between them. In DNA, the CDR3 is TGTGCCAGCTCACCACGTCGCGAGTCTGGTGGGAATGAGCAGTTCTTC. It translates to CASSPRRESGGNEQFF.

V is TRBV5-4 and J is TRBJ2-3; D is perhaps TRBD1 or TRBD2 (5 bases each). Germline V gives CDR1 SGHNT, CDR2 YYREEE (reference sequence). CDR3 length equals 17 residues. V was pared by 4 bases and J by 5 bases, with 23 bases between. The CDR3 is CASSLGLPGAGGDTQYF. The CDR3 DNA reads as TGTGCCAGCAGCCTGGGGCTTCCTGGAGCCGGAGGAGATACGCAGTATTTT.

This sequence joins TRBV5-6 and TRBJ2-7, with 7 bases that match TRBD2. The V gene's germline CDR1 is SGHDT and CDR2 YYEEEE. The CDR3 runs to 14 residues. V shed 1 base, J shed 5 bases, and the junction held 6 bases outside the gene matches. CDR3 in DNA: TGTGCCAGCAGCTTGAGGACTAGGACCAACGAGCAGTACTTC. Protein sequence: CASSLRTRTNEQYF.

J is TRBJ1-2 and V is TRBV18; D gene ambiguous. The ends were cut back, 4 bases at V and 9 bases at J, with 21 bases in the middle. Germline V gene data show CDR1 as KGHSH and CDR2 as LQKENI. The CDR3 runs to 15 residues. CDR3 loop: CASSLHGGRGGSYTF. The CDR3 DNA sequence: TGTGCCAGCTCACTCCACGGAGGACGGGGTGGCAGCTACACCTTC. Complete variable domain (other parts from reference TRBV18 and TRBJ1-2): NAGVMQNPRHLVRRRGQEARLRCSPMKGHSHVYWYRQLPEEGLKFMVYLQKENIIDESGMPKERFSAEFPKEGPSILRIQQVVRGDSAAYFCASSLHGGRGGSYTFGSGTRLTVV.